The rows below give T cell receptor beta chains drawn from one sample of a study of cytotoxic CD8 clonotypes in ibrutinib-treated CLL. Clones were sequenced by immunoSEQ multiplex PCR, and TCRdb holds only the in-frame ones, with some missing. This table holds over 150,000 clones, 72% found once. This material consisted of PBMCs, taken after 24 months of ibrutinib treatment. Receptors originate from a human donor with chronic lymphocytic leukemia. Both conserved end residues are trimmed from each CDR3.

v_call	j_call	cdr3_aa
TRBV5-6	TRBJ2-7	ASSPGLAGPYEQY
TRBV30	TRBJ2-7	AWSYTRLAGYYEQY
TRBV7-2	TRBJ1-2	ASSLERNYGYT
TRBV7-2	TRBJ2-7	ASSLIAAPEQY
TRBV6-5	TRBJ2-1	ASKVGSNEQF
TRBV5-1	TRBJ1-1	ASSLATVNTEAF
TRBV6-5	TRBJ2-1	ASSYSMVRNEQF
TRBV18	TRBJ1-1	ASSPPRTGGAEAF
TRBV18	TRBJ2-7	ASSPTTTSLSEQY
TRBV29-1	TRBJ2-5	SVDGTSGRAETQY
TRBV6-5	TRBJ2-2	ASSRTGELF
TRBV6-5	TRBJ2-7	ASSNPGQGSYEQY
TRBV9	TRBJ2-5	ASGRGGGAGETQY
TRBV25-1	TRBJ1-4	ASSQSPNEKLF
TRBV7-2	TRBJ1-1	ASSSSPDRGTTEAF
TRBV11-3	TRBJ2-7	ASSLSGPNYEQY
TRBV7-2	TRBJ2-3	ASSLALLADTQY
TRBV6-5	TRBJ2-7	ASSYFGLAEQY
TRBV14	TRBJ1-2	ASSPSLLNYGYT
TRBV7-2	TRBJ2-3	ASSFVRTDTQY
TRBV6-1	TRBJ2-7	ASSEVDIYEQY
TRBV4-2	TRBJ2-1	ASSQGGNYNEQF
TRBV19	TRBJ1-5	ASSIREDQPQH
TRBV29-1	TRBJ2-1	SAVLARSYNEQF
TRBV7-2	TRBJ2-7	ASSLLIGNSYEQY